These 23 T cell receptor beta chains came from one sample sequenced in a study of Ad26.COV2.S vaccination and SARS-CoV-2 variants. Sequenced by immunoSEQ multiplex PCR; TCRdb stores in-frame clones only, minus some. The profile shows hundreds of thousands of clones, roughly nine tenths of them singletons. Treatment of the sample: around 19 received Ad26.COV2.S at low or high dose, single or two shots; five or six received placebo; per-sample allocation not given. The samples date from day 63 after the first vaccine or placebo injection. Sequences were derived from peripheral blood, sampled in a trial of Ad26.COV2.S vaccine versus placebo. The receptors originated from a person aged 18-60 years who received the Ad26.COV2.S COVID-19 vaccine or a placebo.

In nucleotides, the CDR3 is TGCGCCAGCAGCTTGTTTTCGGGATCTGCTGGAAACACCATATATTTT. It yields the protein CASSLFSGSAGNTIYF. This rearrangement joins TRBV5-1 to TRBJ1-3; no definite D call. The CDR3 sequence is 16 residues long. V lost 1 base and J lost 2, with 13 bases in between. Germline V lookup: CDR1 SGHRS, CDR2 YFSETQ.

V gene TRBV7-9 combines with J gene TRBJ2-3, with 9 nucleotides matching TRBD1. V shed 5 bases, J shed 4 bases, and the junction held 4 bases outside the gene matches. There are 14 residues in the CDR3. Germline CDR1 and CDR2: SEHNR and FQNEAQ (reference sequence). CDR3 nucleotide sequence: TGTGCCAGCAGCATAACAGGGGGCGCAGATACGCAGTATTTT. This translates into CASSITGGADTQYF.

In DNA, the CDR3 is TGTGCCAGCAGCTTAGAGGGTCAAGGGGTACCTGAAGCTTTCTTT. It is translated as CASSLEGQGVPEAFF. The gene calls are TRBV7-2 and TRBJ1-1, with TRBD1 as a possible D gene (5 bases). The CDR3 contains 15 residues. V gave up 1 base and J gave up 6 bases, with 15 bases separating them. Germline values: CDR1 SGHTA, CDR2 FQGNSA.

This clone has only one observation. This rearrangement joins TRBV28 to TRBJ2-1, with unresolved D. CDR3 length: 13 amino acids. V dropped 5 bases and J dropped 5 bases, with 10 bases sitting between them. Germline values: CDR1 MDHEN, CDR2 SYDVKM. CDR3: CASSNFTNNEQFF. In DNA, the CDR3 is TGTGCCAGCAGTAACTTCACTAACAATGAGCAGTTCTTC.

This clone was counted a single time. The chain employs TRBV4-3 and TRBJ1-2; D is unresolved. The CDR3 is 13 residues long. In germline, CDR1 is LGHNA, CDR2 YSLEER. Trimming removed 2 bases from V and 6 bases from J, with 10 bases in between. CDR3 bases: TGCGCCAGCAGCCAAACTCGTGGGAATGGCTACACCTTC. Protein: CASSQTRGNGYTF.

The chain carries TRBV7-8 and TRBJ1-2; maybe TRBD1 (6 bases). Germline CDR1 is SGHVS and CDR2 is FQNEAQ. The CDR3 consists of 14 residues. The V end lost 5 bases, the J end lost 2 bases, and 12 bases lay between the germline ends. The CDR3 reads CASSPTGTNYGYTF. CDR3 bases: TGTGCCAGCAGCCCCACAGGGACCAACTATGGCTACACCTTC.

CDR3 coding DNA: TGTGCCAGTAGCCTGACTAGCTTGAACACCGGGGAGCTGTTTTTT. It translates to CASSLTSLNTGELFF. The rearrangement links TRBV19 to TRBJ2-2; 7 positions match TRBD2. Germline trimming cut 6 bases from V and 1 base from J; bases unmatched to any gene: 5. This CDR3 contains 15 residues. Germline V gene data show CDR1 as LNHDA and CDR2 as SQIVND (reference sequence).

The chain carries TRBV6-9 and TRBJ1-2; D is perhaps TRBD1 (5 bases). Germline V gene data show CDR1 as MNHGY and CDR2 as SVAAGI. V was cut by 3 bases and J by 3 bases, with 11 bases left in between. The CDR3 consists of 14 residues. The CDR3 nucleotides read TGTGCCAGCAGTTACCTGGAGGGGTACTATGGCTACACCTTC. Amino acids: CASSYLEGYYGYTF.

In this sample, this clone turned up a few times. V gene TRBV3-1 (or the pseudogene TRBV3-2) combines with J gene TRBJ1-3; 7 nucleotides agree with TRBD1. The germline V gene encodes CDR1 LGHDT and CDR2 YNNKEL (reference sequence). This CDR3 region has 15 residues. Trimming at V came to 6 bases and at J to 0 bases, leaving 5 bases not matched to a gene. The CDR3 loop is CASRKTGYSGNTIYF. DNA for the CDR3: TGTGCCAGCAGAAAGACAGGGTACTCTGGAAACACCATATATTTT.

The CDR3 here is CARSFPGGYEQYF. The CDR3 region has the DNA TGTGCCAGGAGTTTTCCAGGGGGGTACGAGCAGTACTTC. The V gene is TRBV2, the J gene TRBJ2-7, with TRBD1 as a possible D gene (7 bases). The V end was cut by 9 bases, the J end by 4 bases, with 16 bases between. The CDR3 sequence is 13 residues long. In germline, CDR1 is SNHLY, CDR2 FYNNEI.

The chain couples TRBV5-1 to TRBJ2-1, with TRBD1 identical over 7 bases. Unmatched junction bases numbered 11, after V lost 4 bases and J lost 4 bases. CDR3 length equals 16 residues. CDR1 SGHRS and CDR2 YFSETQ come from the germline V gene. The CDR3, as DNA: TGCGCCAGCAGCCCCCAATCCGACAGGGCTTACAATGAGCAGTTCTTC. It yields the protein CASSPQSDRAYNEQFF.

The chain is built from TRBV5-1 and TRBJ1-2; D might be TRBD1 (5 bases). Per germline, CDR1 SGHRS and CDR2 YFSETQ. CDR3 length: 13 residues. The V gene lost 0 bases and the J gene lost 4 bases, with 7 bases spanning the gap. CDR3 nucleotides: TGCGCCAGCAGCTTGGGACAGTTCTATGGCTACACCTTC. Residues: CASSLGQFYGYTF. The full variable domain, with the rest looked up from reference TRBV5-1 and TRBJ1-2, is KAGVTQTPRYLIKTRGQQVTLSCSPISGHRSVSWYQQTPGQGLQFLFEYFSETQRNKGNFPGRFSGRQFSNSRSEMNVSTLELGDSALYLCASSLGQFYGYTFGSGTRLTVV.

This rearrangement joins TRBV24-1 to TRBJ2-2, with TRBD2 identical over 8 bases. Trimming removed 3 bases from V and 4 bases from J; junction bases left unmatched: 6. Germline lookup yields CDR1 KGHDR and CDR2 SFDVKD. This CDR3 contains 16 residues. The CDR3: CATSDPGLEVTGELFF. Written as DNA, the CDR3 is TGTGCCACCAGTGATCCGGGACTAGAAGTCACCGGGGAGCTGTTTTTT.

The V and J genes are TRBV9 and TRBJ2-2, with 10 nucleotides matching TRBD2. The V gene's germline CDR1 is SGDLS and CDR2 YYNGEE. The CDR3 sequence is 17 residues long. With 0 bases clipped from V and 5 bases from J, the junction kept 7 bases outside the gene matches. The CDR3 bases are TGTGCCAGCAGCGTAGCGGGTAGCGGGAGGTTTACCGGGGAGCTGTTTTTT. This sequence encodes CASSVAGSGRFTGELFF.

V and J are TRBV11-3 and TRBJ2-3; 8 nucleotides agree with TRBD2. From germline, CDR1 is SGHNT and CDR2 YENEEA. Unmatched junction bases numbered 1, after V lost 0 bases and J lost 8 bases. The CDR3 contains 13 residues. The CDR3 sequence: CASSLEAGGTQYF. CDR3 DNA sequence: TGTGCCAGCAGCTTAGAGGCGGGGGGTACGCAGTATTTT.

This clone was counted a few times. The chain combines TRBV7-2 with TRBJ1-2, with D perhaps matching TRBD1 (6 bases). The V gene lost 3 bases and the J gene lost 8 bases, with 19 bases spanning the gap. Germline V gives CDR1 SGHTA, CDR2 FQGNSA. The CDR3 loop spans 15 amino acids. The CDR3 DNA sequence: TGTGCCAGCAGCTTCGGGGTTCGGGCAGGGGACGGCTACACCTTC. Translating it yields CASSFGVRAGDGYTF.

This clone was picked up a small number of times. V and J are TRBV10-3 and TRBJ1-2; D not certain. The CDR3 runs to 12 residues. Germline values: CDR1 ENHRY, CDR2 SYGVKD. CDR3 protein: CAHQSENYGYTF. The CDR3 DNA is TGTGCTCATCAGTCGGAAAACTATGGCTACACCTTC.

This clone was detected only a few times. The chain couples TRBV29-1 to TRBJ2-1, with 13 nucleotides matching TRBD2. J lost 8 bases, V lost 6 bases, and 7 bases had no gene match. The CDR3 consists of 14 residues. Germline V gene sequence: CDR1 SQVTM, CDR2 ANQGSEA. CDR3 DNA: TGCAGCGTGTTCACTAGCGGGAGGGGGGATGAGCAGTTCTTC. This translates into CSVFTSGRGDEQFF.

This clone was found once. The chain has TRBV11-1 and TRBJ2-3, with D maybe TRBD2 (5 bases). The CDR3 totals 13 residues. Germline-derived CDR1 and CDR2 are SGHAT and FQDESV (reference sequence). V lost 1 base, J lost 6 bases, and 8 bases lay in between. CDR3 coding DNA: TGTGCCAGCAGCTTAGGACTATCGGATACGCAGTATTTT. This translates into CASSLGLSDTQYF.

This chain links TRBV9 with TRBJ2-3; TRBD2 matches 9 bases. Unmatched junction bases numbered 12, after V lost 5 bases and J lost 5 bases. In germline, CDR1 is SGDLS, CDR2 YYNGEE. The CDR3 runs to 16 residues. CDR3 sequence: CASRVISGGTIDTQYF. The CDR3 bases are TGTGCCAGCAGGGTAATTAGCGGGGGCACCATAGATACGCAGTATTTT.

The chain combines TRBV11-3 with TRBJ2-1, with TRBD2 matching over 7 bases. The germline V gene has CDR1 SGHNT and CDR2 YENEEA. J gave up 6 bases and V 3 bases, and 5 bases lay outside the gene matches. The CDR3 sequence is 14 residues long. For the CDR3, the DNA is TGTGCCAGCAGCTTCAGCGGGGTCAGCAATGAGCAGTTCTTC. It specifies CASSFSGVSNEQFF.

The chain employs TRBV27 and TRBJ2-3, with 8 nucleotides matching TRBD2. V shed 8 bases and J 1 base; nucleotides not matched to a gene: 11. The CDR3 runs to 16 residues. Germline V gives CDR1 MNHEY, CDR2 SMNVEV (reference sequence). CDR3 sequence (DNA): TGTGCCAGCCGAAGTCCGGGAGGGGCCGGCACAGATACGCAGTATTTT. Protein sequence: CASRSPGGAGTDTQYF.

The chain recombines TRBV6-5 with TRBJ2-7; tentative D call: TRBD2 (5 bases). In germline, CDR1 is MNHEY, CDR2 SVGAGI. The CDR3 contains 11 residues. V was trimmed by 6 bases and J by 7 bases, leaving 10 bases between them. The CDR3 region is CASRREGEQYF. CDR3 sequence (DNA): TGTGCCAGCAGACGGGAAGGGGAGCAGTACTTC.